The 17 T cell receptor beta chains given below trace back to one sample, sequenced in a study of PD-1 blockade in classical Hodgkin lymphoma. The assay was immunoSEQ multiplex PCR, and TCRdb's table has in-frame clones only and misses some. The table includes 90,000 to 100,000 clones, around nine tenths detected once. Patients all relapsed after autologous stem cell transplantation, and there was variation in brentuximab vedotin exposure. This material consisted of peripheral blood mononuclear cells (PBMCs), taken at baseline. These receptors were taken from a human donor with classical Hodgkin lymphoma.

Of note for this clone: At one of its ends the junction is not consistent with the germline gene, which may arise from a read error. The chain employs TRBV10-3 and TRBJ1-2, with 7 bases identical to TRBD1. This CDR3 has 16 residues. Looked up from germline, CDR1 is ENHRY and CDR2 is SYGVKD. This chain's CDR3 is CAIRKTEGQSNYGYTF. The CDR3 nucleotides are TGTGCCATCAGAAAAACTGAGGGACAGTCTAATTATGGCTACACCTTC.

The chain is built from TRBV6-5 and TRBJ1-1; the D gene is possibly TRBD1 (6 bases). Deletions cut 5 bases from V and 0 bases from J, with 13 bases between. Germline V gene lookup returns CDR1 MNHEY and CDR2 SVGAGI. This CDR3 has 15 residues. The DNA of the CDR3 is TGTGCCAGCAGTCCCCAGGGGAACATGAACACTGAAGCTTTCTTT. Protein sequence: CASSPQGNMNTEAFF.

The chain employs TRBV2 and TRBJ1-5; possibly TRBD1 for D (5 bases). This CDR3 region has 15 residues. The V and J ends lost 0 bases and 2 bases respectively, with 8 bases between them. Germline CDR1 reads SNHLY; CDR2 reads FYNNEI. CDR3 nucleotide sequence: TGTGCCAGCAGTGAAGCCGGCAGGGGCAATCAGCCCCAGCATTTT. The encoded protein is CASSEAGRGNQPQHF.

This clone was seen a handful of times. CDR3 sequence (DNA): TGCGCCAGCAGCTTGGCAGGGTCCAACGAGCAGTACTTC. Translating it yields CASSLAGSNEQYF. V gene TRBV5-1 combines with J gene TRBJ2-7; possible D gene TRBD1, 5 bases. The CDR3 totals 13 residues. Germline V gives CDR1 SGHRS, CDR2 YFSETQ. V dropped 0 bases and J dropped 5 bases, with 9 bases sitting between them.

The CDR3 DNA sequence: TGTGCCAGCACTGGGGGCTACGAGCAGTACTTC. Protein sequence: CASTGGYEQYF. The rearrangement links TRBV28 to TRBJ2-7; D possibly uses TRBD1 or TRBD2 (5 bases each). The CDR3 has 11 residues. The germline CDR1 and CDR2 sequences are MDHEN and SYDVKM. The ends were cut back, 7 bases at V and 3 bases at J, with 7 bases in the middle.

The chain has TRBV27 and TRBJ2-1; possible D gene TRBD2, 5 bases. The CDR3 is 15 residues long. CDR1 is MNHEY, CDR2 SMNVEV, per germline (reference sequence). V shed 2 bases and J shed 4 bases, with 12 bases lying between them. CDR3 in DNA: TGTGCCAGCAGTTTAGTTCGGGATATATACAATGAGCAGTTCTTC. It encodes CASSLVRDIYNEQFF.

This clone appeared a few times. V gene TRBV27 combines with J gene TRBJ2-3; 7 positions match TRBD2. The length of the CDR3 is 16 residues. Germline assignment: CDR1 MNHEY and CDR2 SMNVEV (reference sequence). J was trimmed by 0 bases and V by 5 bases; bases with no gene match: 8. The CDR3 bases are TGTGCCAGCAGTCCCCCAAGCGGGACTAGCACAGATACGCAGTATTTT. It encodes CASSPPSGTSTDTQYF.

The chain joins TRBV13 to TRBJ2-1; 10 bases align to TRBD2. The CDR3 spans 15 residues. J was trimmed by 5 bases and V by 5 bases; bases with no gene match: 6. Germline V CDR1 and CDR2: PRHDT, FYEKMQ (reference sequence). The CDR3 region is CASSPTSGRNNEQFF. The CDR3 coding sequence is TGTGCCAGCAGCCCGACTAGCGGGCGCAACAATGAGCAGTTCTTC. The whole variable domain, filled in from reference TRBV13 and TRBJ2-1, reads AAGVIQSPRHLIKEKRETATLKCYPIPRHDTVYWYQQGPGQDPQFLISFYEKMQSDKGSIPDRFSAQQFSDYHSELNMSSLELGDSALYFCASSPTSGRNNEQFFGPGTRLTVL.

This clone came up once. The gene calls are TRBV7-8 and TRBJ1-5; D is perhaps TRBD1 (5 bases). The CDR3 consists of 14 residues. V lost 5 bases and J lost 3, with 11 bases in between. Germline V lookup: CDR1 SGHVS, CDR2 FQNEAQ. The CDR3 here is CASSRRQINQPQHF. Written as DNA, the CDR3 is TGTGCCAGCAGCCGTAGACAGATCAATCAGCCCCAGCATTTT.

V and J are TRBV28 and TRBJ1-2, with a possible D match to TRBD1 (6 bases). Germline-derived CDR1 and CDR2 are MDHEN and SYDVKM. V lost 8 bases and J 3 bases, leaving 19 bases between the germline ends. The CDR3 has 15 amino acids. CDR3 loop: CASCRQAIAHYGYTF. CDR3 bases: TGTGCCAGCTGTAGACAGGCAATAGCCCACTATGGCTACACCTTC.

The rearrangement uses TRBV6-5 and TRBJ2-7; 10 positions agree with TRBD2. The CDR3 length is 15 residues. CDR1 and CDR2 from the germline V gene are MNHEY and SVGAGI. The V and J ends lost 0 bases and 5 bases, in that order; junction bases with no gene match: 4. The DNA for the CDR3 is TGTGCCAGCAGTTACTCACAAGCGGGAGGGCACGAGCAGTACTTC. Its translation is CASSYSQAGGHEQYF.

V usage is TRBV4-1 and J usage is TRBJ2-7, with 8 positions matching TRBD1. V shed 1 base, J shed 0 bases, and the junction held 5 bases outside the gene matches. Germline V gene lookup returns CDR1 MGHRA and CDR2 YSYEKL. This CDR3 contains 16 residues. The CDR3 loop reads CASSQGTGINSYEQYF. CDR3 in DNA: TGCGCCAGCAGCCAAGGGACAGGGATTAACTCCTACGAGCAGTACTTC.

The J gene is TRBJ2-3, the V gene TRBV6-6, with 8 positions matching TRBD1. The trim removed 6 bases at V and 4 bases at J, leaving 9 bases unmatched. Germline CDR1 MNHNY, CDR2 SVGAGI (reference sequence). The CDR3 spans 15 residues. The CDR3 loop is CASRPDRGRADTQYF. CDR3 bases: TGTGCCAGCAGACCCGACAGGGGAAGAGCAGATACGCAGTATTTT.

The rearrangement links TRBV6-1 to TRBJ2-7, with D possibly being TRBD2 (5 bases). The ends were cut back, 2 bases at V and 2 bases at J, with 19 bases in the middle. CDR1 and CDR2 from the germline V gene are MNHNS and SASEGT. The CDR3 loop spans 17 amino acids. The CDR3, as DNA: TGTGCCAGCAGTGAATCCCCTACCGGGATAAAAGCCTACGAGCAGTACTTC. Translating gives CASSESPTGIKAYEQYF.

The chain combines TRBV11-3 with TRBJ1-1; no firm D call. V lost 5 bases to trimming and J lost 0 bases, with 7 bases between them. This CDR3 has 13 amino acids. Germline V gene lookup returns CDR1 SGHNT and CDR2 YENEEA. This CDR3 is CASSDRLNTEAFF. CDR3 sequence (DNA): TGTGCCAGCAGCGATAGATTGAACACTGAAGCTTTCTTT.

This clone has a single count. The chain carries TRBV27 and TRBJ2-7; TRBD2 is a possible D gene (6 bases). This CDR3 spans 15 amino acids. The germline V gene encodes CDR1 MNHEY and CDR2 SMNVEV (reference sequence). V lost 4 bases and J lost 5, with 18 bases in between. The CDR3 sequence: CASSSTGTRGHEQYF. The CDR3 DNA is TGTGCCAGCAGTTCAACCGGGACTCGGGGACACGAGCAGTACTTC.

This chain links TRBV7-3 with TRBJ1-3; weak D call: TRBD1 (6 bases). The CDR3 is 15 residues long. Germline V lookup: CDR1 SGHTA, CDR2 FQGTGA. Trimming cost V 1 base and J 2 bases, with 9 bases left between them. CDR3 sequence: CASSLNTGTGNTIYF. The CDR3 DNA reads TGTGCCAGCAGCTTAAATACAGGGACTGGAAACACCATATATTTT.